The present T cell receptor beta chain was sequenced within a study of blood T cell repertoires in COVID-19. Background on the study: Collection of acute and convalescent COVID-19 samples took place in the United States, Italy and Spain. Nucleic acid was either cDNA or gDNA, and it came from T cells, B-cell-depleted T cells, or PBMCs.

J gave up 3 bases and V 3 bases, and 5 bases lay outside the gene matches. Germline loops: CDR1 SGHRS, CDR2 YFSETQ. The CDR3 consists of 14 residues. In the authors' methods: Amplified reference gene primers provided the basis for estimating nucleated cell counts. TCRdb's copy holds only in-frame clones and misses some; the assay was immunoSEQ multiplex PCR. That table supplies the V and J calls and clone size; D and trimming were determined from the DNA. Among about 240,000 clones listed, approximately 86% were seen once. J is TRBJ2-5 and V is TRBV5-1, with TRBD2 matching 7 bases. The sequenced sample was peripheral blood. The clonotype was recovered from a woman between 65 and 79 years old with active or convalescent COVID-19. The CDR3 spells CASSSGLDKETQYF. The CDR3, as DNA: TGCGCCAGCAGCTCCGGACTAGATAAAGAGACCCAGTACTTC.